This T cell receptor (beta chain) was recovered during a study of beta chain features in type 1 diabetes. Averaging around 120 mL, one heparinised blood draw came from each individual donor. Isolated RNA was reverse transcribed in full, so expressed TCRB transcripts were sequenced. Profiled with immunoSEQ multiplex PCR; TCRdb holds only in-frame clones, not every one. The sample lists 600,000 to 750,000 clones; 9.5% to 15% were seen once. The CDR3 runs 11 residues. With 2 bases removed from V and 7 bases from J, the gap between germline ends came to 5 bases. CDR1 is MNHEY and CDR2 is SVGAGI in the germline V gene. This clone was counted only a few times. Antigen: not known. Other DNA sequences in this sample translate to the same CDR3. General observations from the study: Diminished insertions and augmented deletions at VDJ junctions characterized type 1 diabetes patients. Moderate but significant shortening of TCRB CDR3s was recorded in all four CD4+ subsets from Type 1 diabetes patients. Sequencing used cDNA, and cells with high TCR expression could therefore be over-represented.

The sequencing sample was made of naive CD4+ T cells from blood. V usage is TRBV6-5 and J usage is TRBJ1-2; D may be TRBD1 (5 bases). The sequence came from a man younger than 45 with type 1 diabetes. CDR3 residues: CASSYRGGYTF. The CDR3 region has the DNA TGTGCCAGCAGTTACAGGGGTGGCTACACCTTC.